The TCR beta chain under discussion was sequenced for a study of T cell changes during pregnancy in multiple sclerosis. Germline V gene lookup returns CDR1 LNHDA and CDR2 SQIVND (reference sequence). This CDR3 region has 14 residues. With 6 bases clipped from V and 3 bases from J, the junction kept 6 bases outside the gene matches. This clone appeared a single time. Measured with immunoSEQ multiplex PCR; TCRdb has only the in-frame clones, and not every one. The profile shows 37,000 or so clones, approximately 94% of them singletons. The source material was peripheral blood, sampled in the third trimester of pregnancy. The receptor was derived from a female donor with multiple sclerosis, enrolled in a pregnancy study. The chain has TRBV19 and TRBJ2-7; TRBD1 matches 9 bases. The CDR3 spells CASRPGQGDYEQYF. In DNA form, the CDR3 reads TGTGCCAGTAGACCGGGACAGGGCGACTACGAGCAGTACTTC.